These T cell receptor beta chains were read from a single sample in a study of T cell changes during pregnancy in multiple sclerosis. The data were produced by immunoSEQ multiplex PCR, yet TCRdb's version contains in-frame clones alone and is incomplete. The sample has roughly 100,000 clones, 91% seen once. Material: peripheral blood, obtained after pregnancy. These receptors originate from a female donor in good health, enrolled as a control in a pregnancy study. Each CDR3 is given with its conserved first and last residue. The D gene is left open where the match is weak. Where a row states a size, it is once, few, many or the class of an expanded clone; other rows omit it.

v_gene	abundance	d_gene	j_gene	CDR3aa	CDR3nt
TRBV19	few	TRBD1	TRBJ2-6	CASIALGQADSGANVLTF	TGTGCCAGTATCGCCCTGGGACAGGCCGACTCTGGGGCCAACGTCCTGACTTTC
TRBV6-5	-	-	TRBJ1-3	CASSSNRQARNTIYF	TGTGCCAGCAGTTCCAACCGACAGGCTAGAAACACCATATATTTT
TRBV4-3	-	-	TRBJ1-5	CASSQGAGYSNQPQHF	TGCGCCAGCAGCCAGGGGGCGGGTTATAGCAATCAGCCCCAGCATTTT
TRBV18	-	-	TRBJ2-7	CASSPPPLAVTYEQYF	TGTGCCAGCTCCCCGCCCCCCCTCGCGGTAACCTACGAGCAGTACTTC
TRBV18	-	-	TRBJ2-5	CASSPNRGTQETQYF	TGTGCCAGCTCACCGAACCGGGGGACCCAAGAGACCCAGTACTTC
TRBV29-1	-	-	TRBJ1-5	CSVGSRFSNQPQHF	TGCAGCGTTGGCAGTCGATTTAGCAATCAGCCCCAGCATTTT
TRBV5-8	-	TRBD1	TRBJ2-7	CASSSTGGDNSYEQYF	TGTGCCAGCAGCTCCACAGGGGGAGACAACTCCTACGAGCAGTACTTC
TRBV4-3	-	-	TRBJ2-3	CASSQGGFSTDTQYF	TGCGCCAGCAGCCAAGGGGGCTTTAGCACAGATACGCAGTATTTT
TRBV5-1	-	TRBD1	TRBJ1-4	CASSPSGTGGGGEKLFF	TGCGCCAGCAGCCCATCCGGGACAGGGGGCGGTGGTGAAAAACTGTTTTTT
TRBV2	-	TRBD1	TRBJ1-2	CASSRATGDPYGYTF	TGTGCCAGCAGTCGAGCAACAGGGGATCCCTATGGCTACACCTTC
TRBV15	-	-	TRBJ2-5	CATSRDLGSQETQYF	TGTGCCACCAGCAGAGATCTGGGCAGTCAAGAGACCCAGTACTTC
TRBV6-5	-	TRBD1	TRBJ1-1	CASSRTGGGTEAFF	TGTGCCAGCAGCCGGACAGGGGGCGGGACTGAAGCTTTCTTT
TRBV28	-	-	TRBJ1-5	CASSFSGEEQPQHF	TGTGCCAGCAGTTTTTCGGGGGAGGAACAGCCCCAGCATTTT
TRBV5-1	-	-	TRBJ2-1	CASSLGGEIRSEQFF	TGCGCCAGCAGCCTAGGGGGAGAAATAAGGTCAGAGCAGTTCTTC
TRBV5-1	few	-	TRBJ1-1	CASSLGGTPFF	TGCGCCAGCAGCTTGGGGGGGACACCTTTCTTT
TRBV11-2	-	TRBD2	TRBJ2-7	CASSGRLAGGLEQYF	TGTGCCAGCAGCGGGAGACTAGCGGGGGGGCTCGAGCAGTACTTC
TRBV4-2	-	-	TRBJ2-6	CASREERPVRSGANVLTF	TGTGCCAGCAGGGAAGAGAGGCCAGTTCGCTCTGGGGCCAACGTCCTGACTTTC
TRBV19	-	TRBD1	TRBJ1-2	CASSLRTGHTSGYTF	TGTGCCAGTAGTTTACGGACAGGCCACACTAGTGGCTACACCTTC
TRBV5-1	-	TRBD1	TRBJ2-2	CASTPGQTNTGELFF	TGCGCCAGCACCCCGGGACAGACGAACACCGGGGAGCTGTTTTTT
TRBV5-1	-	-	TRBJ1-1	CASSLDTGNTEAFF	TGCGCCAGCAGCTTGGACACGGGGAACACTGAAGCTTTCTTT
TRBV7-8	-	TRBD2	TRBJ2-2	CASPSRGGRITGELFF	TGTGCCAGCCCCTCGCGGGGGGGGCGGATCACCGGGGAGCTGTTTTTT
TRBV7-2	-	-	TRBJ2-7	CASSIGPQGYEQYF	TGTGCCAGCAGCATAGGGCCACAGGGTTACGAGCAGTACTTC
TRBV27	-	TRBD2	TRBJ2-7	CASSLGRGTEQYF	TGTGCCAGCAGTTTGGGGCGGGGGACCGAGCAGTACTTC
TRBV13	-	TRBD1	TRBJ1-5	CASSSRQGDQPQHF	TGTGCCAGCAGCTCCCGACAGGGGGATCAGCCCCAGCATTTT
TRBV18	-	-	TRBJ1-5	CASGRGGNQPQHF	TGTGCCAGCGGACGGGGGGGGAATCAGCCCCAGCATTTT
TRBV10-3	few	-	TRBJ1-6	CASRQLGGFADNSPLHF	TGTGCCAGCAGACAGCTCGGGGGGTTTGCGGATAATTCACCCCTCCACTTT
TRBV7-3	-	-	TRBJ2-3	CASSRGAGPRTDTQYF	TGTGCCAGCAGTAGGGGTGCGGGGCCTCGCACAGATACGCAGTATTTT
TRBV11-2	-	TRBD1	TRBJ2-2	CASSLEGVQGATTYTGELFF	TGTGCCAGCAGCTTAGAGGGGGTACAGGGGGCCACGACGTACACCGGGGAGCTGTTTTTT
TRBV6-5	once	TRBD1	TRBJ2-1	CASSYWDRGGNEQFF	TGTGCCAGCAGTTACTGGGACAGGGGAGGAAATGAGCAGTTCTTC
TRBV6-5	-	-	TRBJ2-5	CASSGGGGQETQYF	TGTGCCAGCAGTGGGGGAGGGGGGCAAGAGACCCAGTACTTC
TRBV9	-	-	TRBJ2-6	CASSVGAGANVLTF	TGTGCCAGCAGCGTAGGGGCCGGGGCCAACGTCCTGACTTTC
TRBV27	-	TRBD1	TRBJ1-1	CASQGARTEAFF	TGTGCCAGCCAGGGGGCGCGGACTGAAGCTTTCTTT
TRBV29-1	-	TRBD1	TRBJ1-2	CSVEARDRVGEDYGYTF	TGCAGCGTTGAAGCCCGGGACAGGGTGGGAGAAGACTATGGCTACACCTTC
TRBV7-2	-	TRBD1	TRBJ2-5	CASSLVGTGASETQYF	TGTGCCAGCAGCTTAGTTGGGACAGGGGCCTCGGAGACCCAGTACTTC
TRBV7-9	-	-	TRBJ1-2	CASSSTVAESGYTF	TGTGCCAGCAGCTCGACAGTGGCGGAGAGTGGCTACACCTTC
TRBV4-3	-	-	TRBJ2-7	CASSQETSYEQYF	TGCGCCAGCAGCCAGGAGACTTCCTACGAGCAGTACTTC
TRBV9	-	TRBD2	TRBJ2-5	CASSDSIAGGWETQYF	TGTGCCAGCAGCGACTCTATAGCGGGGGGATGGGAGACCCAGTACTTC
TRBV27	once	-	TRBJ2-3	CASSTLEDTQYF	TGTGCCAGCAGTACCCTTGAGGATACGCAGTATTTT
TRBV19	-	-	TRBJ2-5	CASSIMSSDGYQETQYF	TGTGCCAGTAGTATCATGTCGAGCGATGGGTACCAAGAGACCCAGTACTTC
TRBV7-8	-	TRBD1	TRBJ1-3	CASGRQGPSYSGNTIYF	TGTGCCAGCGGCAGACAGGGGCCGTCGTACTCTGGAAACACCATATATTTT
TRBV5-6	once	-	TRBJ1-4	CASSLLVGGGEKLFF	TGTGCCAGCAGCCTCCTGGTGGGGGGTGGGGAAAAACTGTTTTTT
TRBV4-1	-	-	TRBJ1-4	CASSPGATNEKLFF	TGCGCCAGCAGCCCGGGTGCAACTAATGAAAAACTGTTTTTT
TRBV14	-	-	TRBJ2-1	CASSQDLGWNEQFF	TGTGCCAGCAGCCAAGATCTCGGGTGGAATGAGCAGTTCTTC
TRBV5-1	-	-	TRBJ1-5	CASSLSGQGYQPQHF	TGCGCCAGCAGCTTATCGGGCCAGGGTTATCAGCCCCAGCATTTT